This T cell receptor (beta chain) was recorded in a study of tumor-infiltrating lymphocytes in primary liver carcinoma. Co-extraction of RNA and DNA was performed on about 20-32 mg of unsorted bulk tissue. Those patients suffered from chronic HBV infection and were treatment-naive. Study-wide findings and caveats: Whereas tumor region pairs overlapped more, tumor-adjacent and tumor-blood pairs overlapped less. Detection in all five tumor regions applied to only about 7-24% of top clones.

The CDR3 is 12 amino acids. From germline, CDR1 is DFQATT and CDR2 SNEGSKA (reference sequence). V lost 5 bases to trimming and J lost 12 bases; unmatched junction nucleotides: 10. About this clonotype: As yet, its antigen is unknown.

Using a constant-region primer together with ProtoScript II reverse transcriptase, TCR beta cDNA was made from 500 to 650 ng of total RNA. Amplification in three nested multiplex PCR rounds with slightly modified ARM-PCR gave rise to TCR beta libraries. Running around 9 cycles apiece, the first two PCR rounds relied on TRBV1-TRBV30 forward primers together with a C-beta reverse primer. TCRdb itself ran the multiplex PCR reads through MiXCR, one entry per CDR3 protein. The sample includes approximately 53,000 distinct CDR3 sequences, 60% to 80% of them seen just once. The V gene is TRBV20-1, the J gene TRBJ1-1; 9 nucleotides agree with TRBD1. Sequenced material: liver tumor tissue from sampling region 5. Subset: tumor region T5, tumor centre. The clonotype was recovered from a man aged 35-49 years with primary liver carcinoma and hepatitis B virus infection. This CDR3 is CSAPKDRGPTFF. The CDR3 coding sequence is TGCAGTGCTCCCAAGGACAGGGGACCAACTTTCTTT.